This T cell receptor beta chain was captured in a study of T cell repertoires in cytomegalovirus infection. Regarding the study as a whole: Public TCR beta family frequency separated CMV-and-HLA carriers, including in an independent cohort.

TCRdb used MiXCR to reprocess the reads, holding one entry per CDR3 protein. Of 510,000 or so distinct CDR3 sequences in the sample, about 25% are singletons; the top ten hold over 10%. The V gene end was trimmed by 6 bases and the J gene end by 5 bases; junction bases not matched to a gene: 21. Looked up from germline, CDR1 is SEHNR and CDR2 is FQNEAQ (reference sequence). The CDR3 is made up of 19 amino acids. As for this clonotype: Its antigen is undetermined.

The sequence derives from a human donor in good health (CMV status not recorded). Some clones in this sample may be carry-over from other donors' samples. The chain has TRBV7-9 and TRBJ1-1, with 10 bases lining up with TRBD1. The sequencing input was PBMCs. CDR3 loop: CASRGGKPGQGPRETEAFF. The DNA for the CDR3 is TGTGCCAGCAGAGGGGGGAAGCCGGGACAGGGGCCCAGGGAGACTGAAGCTTTCTTT.